The clone carrying this T cell receptor (beta chain) was seen only once. Sequenced by immunoSEQ multiplex PCR; TCRdb stores in-frame clones only, minus some. The data hold roughly 400,000 clones, with 87% observed a single time. These data belong to a study of blood T cell repertoires in COVID-19. Study context: Samples taken during acute and convalescent COVID-19 were collected in the United States, Italy and Spain.

Allocation to cohorts depended on clinical history reported by the participants. Recovered Cohort 3 donors showed two negative PCRs, clearance, or symptom resolution. Germline trimming cut 5 bases from V and 4 bases from J; bases unmatched to any gene: 7. This CDR3 is 14 amino acids long. Germline CDR1 reads SGHRS; CDR2 reads YFSETQ. The chain couples TRBV5-1 to TRBJ1-1; TRBD1 agrees at 8 bases. Sequenced input: PBMCs or T cells enriched from blood (not recorded which). The origin of this receptor is a woman aged 45 to 65 who had recovered from COVID-19. CDR3 region: CASSPGQALTEAFF. CDR3 nucleotide sequence: TGCGCCAGCAGTCCGGGACAGGCTCTCACTGAAGCTTTCTTT.